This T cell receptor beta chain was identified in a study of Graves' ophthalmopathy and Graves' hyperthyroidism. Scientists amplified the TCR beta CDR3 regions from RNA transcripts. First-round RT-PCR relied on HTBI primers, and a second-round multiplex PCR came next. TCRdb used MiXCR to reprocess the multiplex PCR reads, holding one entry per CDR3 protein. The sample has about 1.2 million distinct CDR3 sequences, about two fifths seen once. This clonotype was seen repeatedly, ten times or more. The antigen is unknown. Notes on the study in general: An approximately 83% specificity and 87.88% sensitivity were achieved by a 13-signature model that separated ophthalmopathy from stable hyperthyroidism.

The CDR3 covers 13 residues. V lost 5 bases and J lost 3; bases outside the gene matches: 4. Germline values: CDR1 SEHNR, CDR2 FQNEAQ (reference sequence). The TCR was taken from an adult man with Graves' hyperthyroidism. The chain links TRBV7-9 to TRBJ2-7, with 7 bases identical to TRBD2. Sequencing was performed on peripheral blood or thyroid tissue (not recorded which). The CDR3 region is CASSPGEGYEQYF. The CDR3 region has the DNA TGTGCCAGCAGCCCGGGGGAGGGCTACGAGCAGTACTTC.